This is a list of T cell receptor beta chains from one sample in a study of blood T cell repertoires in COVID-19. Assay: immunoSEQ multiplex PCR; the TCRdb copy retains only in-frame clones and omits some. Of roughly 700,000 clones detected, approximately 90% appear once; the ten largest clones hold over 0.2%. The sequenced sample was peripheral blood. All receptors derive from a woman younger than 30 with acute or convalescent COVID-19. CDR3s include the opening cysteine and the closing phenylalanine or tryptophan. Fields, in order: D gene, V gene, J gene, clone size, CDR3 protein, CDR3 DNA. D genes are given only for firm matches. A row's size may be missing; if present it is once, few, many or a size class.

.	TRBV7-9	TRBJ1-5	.	CASSFEGGSNQPQHF	TGTGCCAGCAGCTTTGAAGGGGGAAGCAATCAGCCCCAGCATTTT
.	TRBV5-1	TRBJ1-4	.	CASSLVAGRRTATNEKLFF	TGCGCCAGCAGCTTGGTGGCAGGGCGTCGGACCGCAACTAATGAAAAACTGTTTTTT
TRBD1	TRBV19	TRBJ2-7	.	CASSIGPQGAGFEQYF	TGTGCCAGTAGTATAGGTCCCCAGGGGGCAGGTTTCGAGCAGTACTTC
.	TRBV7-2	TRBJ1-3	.	CASRYQVTGNTIYF	TGTGCCAGCAGGTATCAGGTTACTGGAAACACCATATATTTT
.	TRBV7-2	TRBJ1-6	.	CASSLGGSSYSPLHF	TGTGCCAGCAGCTTAGGAGGGTCCTCGTATTCACCCCTCCACTTT
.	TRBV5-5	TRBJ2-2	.	CASSWTGPGELFF	TGTGCCAGCAGCTGGACTGGGCCCGGGGAGCTGTTTTTT
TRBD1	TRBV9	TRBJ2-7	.	CASSAGTGGTYEQYF	TGTGCCAGCAGCGCTGGGACAGGGGGCACCTACGAGCAGTACTTC
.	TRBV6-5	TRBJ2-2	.	CASPSPTNTGELFF	TGTGCCAGCCCGAGTCCCACGAACACCGGGGAGCTGTTTTTT
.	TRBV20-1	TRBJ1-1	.	CSASAGSTEAFF	TGCAGTGCTAGTGCCGGGAGCACTGAAGCTTTCTTT
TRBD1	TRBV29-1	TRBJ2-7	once	CSARDRQSSYEQYF	TGCAGCGCCCGGGACAGGCAAAGCTCCTACGAGCAGTACTTC
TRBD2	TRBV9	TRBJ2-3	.	CASTDPSGDTDTQYF	TGTGCCAGCACGGACCCTAGCGGGGATACAGATACGCAGTATTTT
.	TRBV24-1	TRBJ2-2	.	CATTDRDSGATGELFF	TGTGCCACCACGGATAGGGACTCCGGTGCAACCGGGGAGCTGTTTTTT
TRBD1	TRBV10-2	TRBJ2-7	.	CARGLCSRDRGSGPNFYEQYF	TGCGCCAGGGGGCTATGTTCCCGGGACAGGGGGTCGGGGCCCAATTTCTACGAGCAGTACTTC
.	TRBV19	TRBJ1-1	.	CASSHGWNTEAFF	TGTGCCAGTAGTCACGGGTGGAACACTGAAGCTTTCTTT
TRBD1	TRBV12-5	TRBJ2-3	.	CASGYPRTGMSTDTQYF	TGTGCTAGTGGTTACCCCCGGACAGGCATGAGCACAGATACGCAGTATTTT
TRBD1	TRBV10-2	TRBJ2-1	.	CASSTPGQQQNEQFF	TGCGCCAGCAGTACTCCGGGACAGCAACAGAATGAGCAGTTCTTC
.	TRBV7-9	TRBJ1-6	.	CASSSSAINSPLHF	TGTGCCAGCAGCTCCAGCGCCATTAATTCACCCCTCCACTTT
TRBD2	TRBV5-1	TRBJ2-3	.	CASSLDAGGSTDTQYF	TGCGCCAGCAGCTTGGATGCGGGGGGTAGCACAGATACGCAGTATTTT
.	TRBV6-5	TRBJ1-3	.	CASRGSGNTIYF	TGTGCCAGCCGGGGCTCTGGAAACACCATATATTTT
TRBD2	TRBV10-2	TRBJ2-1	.	CASSEYVAGENNEQFF	TGCGCCAGCAGTGAGTATGTAGCGGGGGAAAACAATGAGCAGTTCTTC
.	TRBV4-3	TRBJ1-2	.	CASSQGRGGPYGYTF	TGCGCCAGCAGCCAAGGTCGGGGGGGGCCCTATGGCTACACCTTC
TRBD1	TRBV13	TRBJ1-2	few	CASSYPGQGYGYTF	TGTGCCAGCAGCTATCCTGGACAGGGCTATGGCTACACCTTC
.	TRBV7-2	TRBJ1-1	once	CASSLVIQGPEAFF	TGTGCCAGCAGCTTAGTCATTCAGGGCCCTGAAGCTTTCTTT
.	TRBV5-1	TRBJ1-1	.	CASSQSAQVGTEAFF	TGCGCCAGCAGCCAATCCGCACAGGTGGGCACTGAAGCTTTCTTT
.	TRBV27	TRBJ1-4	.	CASSRLGHDRLGEKLFF	TGTGCCAGCAGTCGTTTGGGGCACGACAGGCTGGGGGAAAAACTGTTTTTT
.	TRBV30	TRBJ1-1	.	CAWRSPGFPANTEAFF	TGTGCCTGGAGATCCCCCGGGTTCCCAGCGAACACTGAAGCTTTCTTT
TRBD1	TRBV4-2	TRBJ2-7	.	CASSQVLSGQGEVQYF	TGTGCCAGCAGCCAAGTGCTGTCCGGACAGGGTGAGGTGCAGTACTTC
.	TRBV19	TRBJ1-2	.	CASRPDRIYGYTF	TGTGCCAGTAGACCCGACAGAATCTATGGCTACACCTTC
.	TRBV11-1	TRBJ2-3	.	CASSQPGPEGTDTQYF	TGTGCCAGCAGCCAACCGGGTCCCGAGGGCACAGATACGCAGTATTTT
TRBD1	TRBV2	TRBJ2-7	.	CASTRGQGREQYF	TGTGCCAGTACCCGGGGACAGGGGAGAGAGCAGTACTTC
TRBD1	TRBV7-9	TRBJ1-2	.	CASSQGDRANYGYTF	TGTGCCAGCAGCCAGGGGGACAGAGCTAACTATGGCTACACCTTC
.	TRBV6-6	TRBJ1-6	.	CASSRQAGGNSPLHF	TGTGCCAGCAGCCGGCAAGCGGGGGGTAATTCACCCCTCCACTTT
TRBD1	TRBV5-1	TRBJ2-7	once	CASRETGTGAYEQYF	TGCGCCAGCAGAGAGACCGGGACAGGGGCCTACGAGCAGTACTTC
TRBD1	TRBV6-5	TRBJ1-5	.	CASTRTGGNQPQHF	TGTGCCAGCACCCGGACAGGGGGCAATCAGCCCCAGCATTTT
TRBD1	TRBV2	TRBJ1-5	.	CASSEWGTGPRSNQPQHF	TGTGCCAGCAGTGAATGGGGGACAGGGCCACGCAGCAATCAGCCCCAGCATTTT
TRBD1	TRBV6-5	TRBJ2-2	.	CASHRQGAPTGELFF	TGTGCCAGCCATCGACAGGGGGCGCCCACCGGGGAGCTGTTTTTT
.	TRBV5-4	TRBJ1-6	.	CASSPTGSYNSPLHF	TGTGCCAGCAGCCCTACCGGGTCCTATAATTCACCCCTCCACTTT
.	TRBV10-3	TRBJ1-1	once	CAISDNEGSTEAFF	TGTGCCATCAGTGATAACGAGGGAAGCACTGAAGCTTTCTTT
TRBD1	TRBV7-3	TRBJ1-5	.	CASSFRGRDRVAPNSNQPQHF	TGTGCCAGCAGCTTTCGTGGCCGGGACAGGGTTGCTCCGAATAGCAATCAGCCCCAGCATTTT
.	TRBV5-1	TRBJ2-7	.	CASSSAYEQYF	TGCGCCAGCAGCTCCGCCTACGAGCAGTACTTC
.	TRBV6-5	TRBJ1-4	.	CASSYLWGANEKLFF	TGTGCCAGCAGTTACCTATGGGGGGCTAATGAAAAACTGTTTTTT
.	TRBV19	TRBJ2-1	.	CASSIGAGGFIF	TGTGCCAGTAGTATAGGGGCAGGGGGGTTTATCTTC
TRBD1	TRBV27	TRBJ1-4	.	CASSPRDSPNEKLFF	TGTGCCAGCAGTCCCCGGGACAGCCCTAATGAAAAACTGTTTTTT
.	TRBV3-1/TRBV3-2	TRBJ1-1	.	CASSQSLGAIQGEAFF	TGTGCCAGCAGCCAATCACTGGGGGCAATACAGGGCGAAGCTTTCTTT
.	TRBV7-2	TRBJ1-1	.	CASSPALAGVNTEAFF	TGTGCCAGCAGCCCAGCCCTGGCAGGGGTGAACACTGAAGCTTTCTTT